This section outlines one T cell receptor beta chain sequence together with its context. There is no known antigen for this receptor. Base quality data are lacking; no much larger clone is found one base away. The data originate from a study of PD-1 blockade in classical Hodgkin lymphoma (dated by TCRdb to 2019 to 2021). At the level of the whole study: Nivolumab dosing was 3 mg/kg intravenously every 2 weeks, continuing until either disease progression or unacceptable toxicity. A peripheral blood immune signature of response to PD-1 blockade in classical Hodgkin lymphoma was defined using TCR beta sequencing and CyTOF.

Per the publication, the time point label means: cycle 4 day 1 (C4D1), after 5 to 7 weeks of nivolumab. Relapse after autologous stem cell transplantation had occurred in all trial patients, and cohorts A, B and C were distinguished by prior brentuximab vedotin exposure. The trial cohort comprised a few dozen patients with relapsed/refractory classical Hodgkin lymphoma whose best overall responses were complete response, partial response or progressive disease. In the multi-cohort phase II CheckMate 205 trial, trial patients received single-agent nivolumab. An independent review committee assessed best overall response by applying the 2007 International Working Group response criteria. Trial PBMCs were collected just before the start of nivolumab (C1D1) and during therapy at cycle 2 day 1 and cycle 4 day 1. Peripheral blood was collected in 8 mL Vacutainer Cell Preparation Tubes, from which PBMCs were isolated by centrifugation and then cryopreserved.

The Qiagen DNeasy kit was used to extract genomic DNA both from unsorted PBMCs and from the negatively selected CD4+ and CD8+ fractions. TCR beta CDR3 regions were amplified by immunoSEQ multiplex PCR using primers annealing to V and J segments. A synthetic immune receptor repertoire was used to minimize amplification bias, and any residual bias was removed computationally once sequencing was done. Concerning the study's data processing: Custom Python scripts were used to quantify repertoire diversity as the Shannon entropy index. Unsorted, CD4+ and CD8+ repertoires were examined separately, except in combined analyses, for which CD4+ and CD8+ sequences were merged in silico. A clone counted as expanded when the clone's frequency after treatment rose at least 2-fold relative to C1D1, and clones undetected at baseline were given a pseudocount of 0.5. Singleton clones were defined as clones with 0 or 1 copy at C1D1, and non-singleton clones were defined as clones with 2 or more copies. By matching protein sequences in sorted samples from the same patient, clones expanded in unsorted samples were annotated as CD4+, CD8+ or unknown. Diversity changes from C1D1 to C4D1 were tested in paired samples using Wilcoxon tests. What TCRdb holds here is the immuneACCESS table cut down to in-frame rearrangements. Part of the clones is not present; checked against another copy, under half of the missing clones reflect an unresolved V gene, and the others are unexplained. From that table come the V and J calls and clone size; the DNA was used to work out D and trimming. This sample is represented by 85,000 to 90,000 clones; about nine tenths of them were singletons. The top ten clonotypes cover approximately 3% of the sample.

Summary of the overall study and its limitations: Patients starting nivolumab less than 1 year after ASCT had lower diversity and were excluded from later analyses to avoid confounding by immune reconstitution. CD4+ but not CD8+ TCR diversity rose significantly by C4D1 (p=0.0027 vs p=0.16), most apparent in complete responders (p=0.02). Baseline TCR diversity was reported as lower in newly diagnosed patients than in healthy donors, and lower still in relapsed/refractory patients. Baseline diversity similar to that of newly diagnosed patients was observed in trial patients achieving complete response, whereas significantly lower diversity was observed in partial responders and progressors. Only a single clinical trial cohort was studied, and what caused the repertoire differences, possibly disease activity or prior therapy, remained undefined.

V is pared back by 1 base and J by 4 bases, with 10 bases lying between the germline termini. The CDR3 numbers 14 residues from cysteine through phenylalanine. Only the CDR3 DNA is retained, 42 bases long and in frame from the first base. In the germline V gene, CDR1 corresponds to MNHEY and CDR2 to SVGAGI. This receptor chain uses TRBV6-5 and TRBJ2-5, with TRBD1 perhaps the D gene, on 5 matching bases. The sequence derives from a human donor with classical Hodgkin lymphoma. The sample in question was peripheral blood mononuclear cells (PBMCs), obtained before the fourth cycle of nivolumab. The CDR3: CASSYLGLGETQYF. The DNA sequence is as follows: TGTGCCAGCAGTTACTTGGGGCTTGGAGAGACCCAGTACTTC.